These 16 T cell receptor beta chains were sequenced from one sample in a study of T cells in Graves' hyperthyroidism and ophthalmopathy. Amplification of TCR beta CDR3 regions used RNA as the template. The primer set for the first-round RT-PCR of the TCR CDR3 was HTBI. TCRdb re-derived calls from the multiplex PCR reads in MiXCR, one entry per CDR3 protein. The table includes roughly 380,000 distinct CDR3 sequences, approximately 19% detected once. Sequencing input: blood. All receptors derive from a woman between 18 and 29 years old with Graves' hyperthyroidism.

This clonotype appeared many times. The genes are TRBV6-1 and TRBJ2-7, with 8 bases fitting TRBD1. V lost 7 bases, J lost 0 bases, and 5 bases stayed unmatched. The CDR3 contains 14 residues. Germline V gives CDR1 MNHNS, CDR2 SASEGT. The CDR3 sequence: CASKRTGSSYEQYF. The CDR3 DNA sequence: TGTGCCAGCAAGAGGACAGGGTCCTCCTACGAGCAGTACTTC.

A remark on this clonotype: Relative to the germline gene, one junction end is altered; a read error may explain this. The rearrangement links TRBV11-1 to TRBJ1-1; no clear D. This CDR3 region has 16 residues. CDR1 and CDR2 (germline): SGHAT, FQDESV (reference sequence). CDR3 sequence: CASSLDGYLAGREACF. In DNA, the CDR3 is TGTGCCAGCAGCTTAGATGGTTATCTTGCGGGCCGCGAAGCTTGCTTT.

V gene TRBV2 combines with J gene TRBJ1-2; maybe TRBD1 (5 bases). Germline assignment: CDR1 SNHLY and CDR2 FYNNEI. V was pared by 6 bases and J by 9 bases, with 17 bases between. The CDR3 has 13 residues. The chain's CDR3 is CASSGAGPISYTF. The CDR3 nucleotides are TGTGCCAGCAGCGGGGCAGGGCCTATAAGCTACACCTTC.

Only a few counts were recorded for this clonotype. The V call is TRBV11-2, the J call TRBJ2-2; tentatively, D is TRBD1 (5 bases). The CDR3 is 13 residues long. Germline V gene data show CDR1 as SGHAT and CDR2 as FQNNGV. V was pared by 4 bases and J by 6 bases, with 9 bases between. The CDR3 bases are TGTGCCAGCAGCTCAGGGTGGTCCGGGGAGCTGTTTTTT. Translating gives CASSSGWSGELFF.

This clonotype appeared many times. The chain is built from TRBV14 and TRBJ1-1, with no clear D. The V gene's germline CDR1 is SGHDN and CDR2 FVKESK. With 6 bases removed from V and 5 bases from J, the gap between germline ends came to 13 bases. This CDR3 spans 13 amino acids. As DNA, the CDR3 is TGTGCCAGCAGTCTGCGGAAATGGACTGAAGCTTTCTTT. It encodes CASSLRKWTEAFF.

In this sample, this clonotype turned up many times. The chain couples TRBV7-3 to TRBJ2-2; D gene unclear. Germline V gene sequence: CDR1 SGHTA, CDR2 FQGTGA. The CDR3 totals 13 residues. V was pared by 3 bases and J by 3 bases, with 5 bases between. The CDR3: CASSFSHTGELFF. The CDR3 DNA sequence: TGTGCCAGCAGCTTCAGTCACACCGGGGAGCTGTTTTTT.

The rearrangement joins TRBV10-3 to TRBJ2-7; 8 nucleotides match TRBD1. The CDR3 has 14 residues. Unmatched junction bases numbered 4, after V lost 3 bases and J lost 3 bases. CDR1 ENHRY and CDR2 SYGVKD come from the germline V gene. CDR3 sequence: CAISDGQGLYEQYF. The CDR3 nucleotides are TGTGCCATCAGTGACGGACAGGGCCTCTACGAGCAGTACTTC.

In its sample, this clonotype was seen many times. The chain uses TRBV12-3 or TRBV12-4 and TRBJ1-2; a weak D match, TRBD1 (5 bases). V gave up 5 bases and J gave up 0 bases, with 10 bases separating them. This CDR3 has 14 amino acids. The DNA of the CDR3 is TGTGCCAGCAGTAGACAGACCACTAACTATGGCTACACCTTC. Translated, it gives CASSRQTTNYGYTF.

The V and J genes are TRBV28 and TRBJ1-3, with TRBD1 as a possible D gene (5 bases). This CDR3 is built from 14 residues. Germline assignment: CDR1 MDHEN and CDR2 SYDVKM. The germline V and J ends were trimmed by 11 bases and 0 bases, with 14 bases remaining between them. CDR3 nucleotide sequence: TGTGCCTCCCGCGGGGGTATCTCTGGAAACACCATATATTTT. Its protein is CASRGGISGNTIYF.

This clonotype was recorded at least ten times. The chain uses TRBV5-1 and TRBJ2-2; D perhaps matches TRBD1 (5 bases). V lost 0 bases, J lost 2 bases, and 17 bases lay in between. Per germline, CDR1 SGHRS and CDR2 YFSETQ. This CDR3 is built from 18 residues. The CDR3 loop is CASSLAPGFGSNTGELFF. The DNA of the CDR3 is TGCGCCAGCAGCTTGGCCCCAGGGTTCGGGTCAAACACCGGGGAGCTGTTTTTT. The full variable domain, completed using reference TRBV5-1 and TRBJ2-2, is KAGVTQTPRYLIKTRGQQVTLSCSPISGHRSVSWYQQTPGQGLQFLFEYFSETQRNKGNFPGRFSGRQFSNSRSEMNVSTLELGDSALYLCASSLAPGFGSNTGELFFGEGSRLTVL.

This clonotype was detected many times. The chain recombines TRBV30 with TRBJ2-7, with 7 bases that match TRBD1. The V gene end was trimmed by 4 bases and the J gene end by 6 bases; junction bases not matched to a gene: 9. This CDR3 is built from 13 residues. The germline V gene encodes CDR1 GTSNPN and CDR2 SVGIG (reference sequence). The CDR3 loop is CAWTPGQWGEQYF. Here the CDR3 DNA reads TGTGCCTGGACTCCGGGACAGTGGGGCGAGCAGTACTTC.

This clonotype showed up just a few times. The chain has TRBV6-1 and TRBJ2-2; 11 bases line up with TRBD2. Trimming at V came to 2 bases and at J to 1 base, leaving 3 bases not matched to a gene. The CDR3 is 17 amino acids. Germline-derived CDR1 and CDR2 are MNHNS and SASEGT. The CDR3 nucleotides are TGTGCCAGCAGTGAACAGGGACTAGCGGTGAACACCGGGGAGCTGTTTTTT. Its protein product is CASSEQGLAVNTGELFF.

Turning to this clonotype: A much larger clone lies one base from this, so it may be a read error. This chain connects TRBV27 to TRBJ1-6; 7 nucleotides match TRBD1. Germline V CDR1 and CDR2: MNHEY, SMNVEV (reference sequence). There are 15 residues in the CDR3. The J segment lost 2 bases and the V segment lost 8 bases, leaving 6 bases of the junction unmatched. CDR3 sequence (DNA): TGTGCCAGCTGCGACAGGGCAACCTATAATTCACCCCTCCACTTT. Its protein product is CASCDRATYNSPLHF.

Comment on this clonotype: The junction differs from germline at one of its ends, possibly a read error. This sequence joins TRBV9 and TRBJ1-5; 7 nucleotides agree with TRBD1. CDR1 SGDLS and CDR2 YYNGEE come from the germline V gene. The CDR3 runs to 18 residues. CDR3 sequence reads: CASSAGPEEGKRGQPKHF. In DNA, the CDR3 is TGTGCCAGCAGCGCCGGCCCGGAGGAGGGGAAAAGGGGACAGCCCAAGCATTTT.

In this sample, this clonotype turned up many times. V usage is TRBV11-3 and J usage is TRBJ2-5, with TRBD2 matching 12 bases. CDR3 length equals 15 residues. Germline trimming cut 4 bases from V and 2 bases from J; bases unmatched to any gene: 2. Germline V lookup: CDR1 SGHNT, CDR2 YENEEA. CDR3 DNA: TGTGCCAGCAGCTCGACTAGCGGGGGACAAGAGACCCAGTACTTC. Protein sequence: CASSSTSGGQETQYF.

This clonotype was picked up many times. The genes are TRBV6-2 or TRBV6-3 and TRBJ1-1, with D uncertain. The CDR3 sequence is 15 residues long. V gave up 4 bases and J gave up 3 bases, with 15 bases separating them. Germline V gives CDR1 MNHEY, CDR2 SVGEGT. CDR3 DNA: TGTGCCAGCAGTTCCCATGGGAAGGGAGACACTGAAGCTTTCTTT. It encodes CASSSHGKGDTEAFF.